One and the same sample provided the 25 T cell receptor beta chains below, sequenced in a study of T-cell reconstitution after alpha-beta-depleted transplantation in children. Unique molecular identifiers featured in how the TCRbeta library was prepared. TCRdb re-called the PCR reads with MiXCR, one entry per CDR3 protein. The profile shows some 530,000 distinct CDR3 sequences, 12% of them singletons. Sequences were derived from PBMCs from the stem cell graft donor, sampled from the stem cell graft. The receptors derive from a human donor who donated a stem cell graft to a child with combined immunodeficiency.

This clonotype has at least ten counts. The chain combines TRBV6-4 with TRBJ1-2; possibly TRBD1 for D (5 bases). Germline V lookup: CDR1 MRHNA, CDR2 SNTAGT. The germline V and J ends were trimmed by 2 bases and 7 bases, with 17 bases remaining between them. This CDR3 contains 15 residues. The CDR3 region is CASSDTPQASGGYTF. In DNA, the CDR3 is TGTGCCAGCAGTGACACACCACAGGCATCTGGTGGCTACACCTTC.

This clonotype showed up many times. The rearrangement uses TRBV5-1 and TRBJ2-5; D is uncertain. The V end lost 4 bases, the J end lost 3 bases, and 13 bases lay between the germline ends. The CDR3 has 14 amino acids. Germline assignment: CDR1 SGHRS and CDR2 YFSETQ. In DNA form, the CDR3 reads TGCGCCAGCAGCACTTACATGGGCGAAGAGACCCAGTACTTC. Translated: CASSTYMGEETQYF.

This clonotype has just a few counts. The chain carries TRBV12-3 or TRBV12-4 and TRBJ2-7; D ambiguous. V dropped 4 bases and J dropped 3 bases, with 19 bases sitting between them. CDR3 length: 16 residues. The chain's CDR3 is CASSSALGTTDYEQYF. CDR3 nucleotide sequence: TGTGCCAGCAGTTCCGCCCTCGGAACTACCGACTACGAGCAGTACTTC.

Many counts were recorded for this clonotype. DNA of the CDR3: TGTGCCAGCAGTTGGACTAGCGTCCACGAGCAGTACTTC. This encodes CASSWTSVHEQYF. This chain uses TRBV12-3 or TRBV12-4 with TRBJ2-7, with 9 bases matching TRBD2. Unmatched junction bases numbered 3, after V lost 4 bases and J lost 5 bases. There are 13 residues in the CDR3.

The chain joins TRBV11-2 to TRBJ2-3, with a possible D match to TRBD2 (5 bases). From germline, CDR1 is SGHAT and CDR2 FQNNGV. There are 17 residues in the CDR3. V lost 1 base and J 2 bases, leaving 16 bases between the germline ends. CDR3 sequence (DNA): TGTGCCAGCAGCTTAGGGTTGGTGAGGGTGAACACAGATACGCAGTATTTT. As protein: CASSLGLVRVNTDTQYF.

This clonotype was observed a single time. The chain couples TRBV5-1 to TRBJ2-2, with D perhaps matching TRBD1 or TRBD2 (5 bases each). The CDR3 has 15 amino acids. Germline loops: CDR1 SGHRS, CDR2 YFSETQ. V was shortened by 7 bases and J by 3 bases, with 16 bases between the two germline ends. The CDR3: CASGRGAEDTGELFF. The CDR3 DNA reads as TGCGCCAGCGGACGTGGGGCGGAGGACACCGGGGAGCTGTTTTTT.

The chain links TRBV3-1 to TRBJ2-3; TRBD2 aligns across 11 bases. J lost 5 bases, V lost 0 bases, and 1 base had no gene match. The CDR3 loop spans 15 amino acids. CDR1 LGHDT and CDR2 YNNKEL come from the germline V gene (reference sequence). This chain's CDR3 is CASSQELAGEDTQYF. Here the CDR3 DNA reads TGTGCCAGCAGCCAAGAACTAGCGGGAGAAGATACGCAGTATTTT.

This clonotype has only one observation. In nucleotides, the CDR3 is TGTGCCAGCAGCTTTACGGACAGGGGGCGCGGGAATGAGCAGTTCTTC. Amino acids: CASSFTDRGRGNEQFF. V usage is TRBV7-9 and J usage is TRBJ2-1; TRBD1 matches 11 bases. This CDR3 spans 16 amino acids. Trimming took 3 bases from V and 7 from J; bases not matched to a gene: 8. The germline V gene encodes CDR1 SEHNR and CDR2 FQNEAQ (reference sequence). The variable domain in full, with the rest retrieved from reference TRBV7-9 and TRBJ2-1, is DTGVSQNPRHKITKRGQNVTFRCDPISEHNRLYWYRQTLGQGPEFLTYFQNEAQLEKSRLLSDRFSAERPKGSFSTLEIQRTEQGDSAMYLCASSFTDRGRGNEQFFGPGTRLTVL.

This clonotype occurred many times. This sequence joins TRBV12-3 or TRBV12-4 and TRBJ2-1; TRBD2 matches 8 bases. The CDR3 contains 17 residues. Unmatched junction bases numbered 6, after V lost 2 bases and J lost 0 bases. This CDR3 is CASSLRGGQLSYNEQFF. The CDR3 DNA reads as TGTGCCAGCAGTTTACGGGGGGGACAACTCTCCTACAATGAGCAGTTCTTC.

This clonotype was recorded a few times. The rearrangement uses TRBV6-5 and TRBJ2-3; 8 bases agree with TRBD2. The ends lost 2 bases at V and 2 bases at J; junction bases unmatched: 6. CDR3 length: 16 amino acids. Germline V gene lookup returns CDR1 MNHEY and CDR2 SVGAGI. CDR3 region: CASSYRGSGVTDTQYF. The CDR3, as DNA: TGTGCCAGCAGTTACAGGGGTAGCGGGGTCACAGATACGCAGTATTTT.

This chain joins TRBV7-2 and TRBJ1-1; no clear D. The CDR3 contains 12 residues. Germline V gene lookup returns CDR1 SGHTA and CDR2 FQGNSA. The V and J ends lost 5 bases and 8 bases respectively, with 12 bases between them. DNA of the CDR3: TGTGCCAGCAGCATTACACCGGGAGAAGCTTTCTTT. It yields the protein CASSITPGEAFF.

The genes are TRBV7-3 and TRBJ2-1; 12 bases line up with TRBD2. Unmatched junction bases numbered 4, after V lost 8 bases and J lost 8 bases. The germline V gene encodes CDR1 SGHTA and CDR2 FQGTGA. The CDR3 has 13 amino acids. The CDR3 here is CASRLAGDYEQFF. Here the CDR3 DNA reads TGTGCCAGCCGACTAGCGGGAGATTATGAGCAGTTCTTC.

This clonotype was observed many times. The CDR3 here is CASSPLPSAAFF. The CDR3 DNA sequence: TGTGCCAGCAGTCCGCTCCCTAGTGCAGCTTTCTTT. This chain links TRBV12-3 or TRBV12-4 with TRBJ1-1; D gene uncertain. The V gene lost 5 bases and the J gene lost 10 bases, with 14 bases spanning the gap. The CDR3 has 12 amino acids.

Only a few counts were recorded for this clonotype. The chain combines TRBV29-1 with TRBJ2-1; the match to TRBD2 covers 7 bases. J was trimmed by 3 bases and V by 5 bases; bases with no gene match: 10. Germline CDR1 SQVTM, CDR2 ANQGSEA. The CDR3 is 15 residues long. The CDR3 loop reads CSVSRSGANYNEQFF. The CDR3 nucleotides read TGCAGCGTTTCGAGGAGCGGGGCCAACTACAATGAGCAGTTCTTC.

The rearrangement joins TRBV12-5 to TRBJ2-7; the match to TRBD2 covers 11 bases. The V and J ends lost 2 bases and 4 bases, in that order; junction bases with no gene match: 16. This CDR3 is built from 19 residues. Germline CDR1 is LGHNT and CDR2 is FRNRAP. The CDR3 loop reads CASGLLGKATSGSLYEQYF. The DNA of the CDR3 is TGTGCTAGTGGTTTGCTAGGGAAGGCAACTAGCGGGAGTTTGTACGAGCAGTACTTC.

The V call is TRBV6-1, the J call TRBJ2-5, with 7 positions matching TRBD2. Germline V CDR1 and CDR2: MNHNS, SASEGT. After removal of 8 bases from V and 4 bases from J, the junction contained 10 bases not matched to a gene. The length of the CDR3 is 14 residues. As DNA, the CDR3 is TGTGCCAGCGGGGATCCAGGGAGGGGAGAGACCCAGTACTTC. It codes for CASGDPGRGETQYF.

This rearrangement joins TRBV6-1 to TRBJ2-7; no clear D. Trimming removed 3 bases from V and 0 bases from J, with 9 bases in between. The CDR3 has 14 residues. Germline CDR1 MNHNS, CDR2 SASEGT. The CDR3 protein is CASSESWNSYEQYF. CDR3 coding DNA: TGTGCCAGCAGTGAGTCCTGGAACTCCTACGAGCAGTACTTC.

This clonotype was detected ten times or more. V gene TRBV20-1 combines with J gene TRBJ2-1, with D possibly matching TRBD2 (5 bases). CDR3 length: 12 residues. Germline values: CDR1 DFQATT, CDR2 SNEGSKA (reference sequence). With 1 base removed from V and 8 bases from J, the gap between germline ends came to 9 bases. This chain's CDR3 is CSARVREHEQFF. CDR3 sequence (DNA): TGCAGTGCTAGAGTTCGGGAACATGAGCAGTTCTTC.

The genes are TRBV12-3 or TRBV12-4 and TRBJ2-1, with TRBD2 matching over 13 bases. After removal of 0 bases from V and 5 bases from J, the junction contained 7 bases not matched to a gene. The CDR3 runs 18 residues. This CDR3 is CASSLAPGTSGDDNEQFF. CDR3 DNA: TGTGCCAGCAGTTTAGCCCCCGGGACTAGCGGGGACGACAATGAGCAGTTCTTC.

This clonotype was seen once. The chain is built from TRBV20-1 and TRBJ1-1; 8 bases agree with TRBD1. The CDR3 runs 12 residues. Germline lookup yields CDR1 DFQATT and CDR2 SNEGSKA (reference sequence). Unmatched junction bases numbered 7, after V lost 3 bases and J lost 10 bases. CDR3 DNA: TGCAGTGCTAGGAGGGAACAGGGGGGAGCTTTCTTT. This translates into CSARREQGGAFF.

The chain carries TRBV20-1 and TRBJ1-5, with a tentative D call TRBD1 (6 bases). Looked up from germline, CDR1 is DFQATT and CDR2 is SNEGSKA (reference sequence). The ends were cut back, 3 bases at V and 3 bases at J, with 12 bases in the middle. The CDR3 extends over 14 amino acids. DNA for the CDR3: TGCAGTGCTAGCCTAGGGGGAATCAATCAGCCCCAGCATTTT. It codes for CSASLGGINQPQHF.

This chain connects TRBV19 to TRBJ1-5; TRBD1 matches 8 bases. Germline assignment: CDR1 LNHDA and CDR2 SQIVND (reference sequence). This CDR3 has 15 amino acids. The junction had 5 bases not matched to a gene; V was cut back by 3 bases and J by 4 bases. The CDR3 reads CASSMSRTGNQPQHF. The DNA for the CDR3 is TGTGCCAGTAGTATGTCCCGGACAGGGAATCAGCCCCAGCATTTT.

The V gene is TRBV5-6, the J gene TRBJ1-1; D might be TRBD1 (5 bases). Germline V gene data show CDR1 as SGHDT and CDR2 as YYEEEE. CDR3 length: 13 residues. The V end was cut by 4 bases, the J end by 6 bases, with 13 bases between. This CDR3 reads CASSAPGTAEAFF. In DNA, the CDR3 is TGTGCCAGCAGCGCCCCAGGGACGGCTGAAGCTTTCTTT.

J is TRBJ2-7 and V is TRBV20-1; 12 bases agree with TRBD2. The CDR3 spans 15 residues. V trimming: 0 bases; J trimming: 6 bases; junction bases outside the gene matches: 6. The germline V gene encodes CDR1 DFQATT and CDR2 SNEGSKA (reference sequence). CDR3 bases: TGCAGTGCTAGAGATCGGACTAGCGGGGTATCCGAGCAGTACTTC. Its protein is CSARDRTSGVSEQYF.

This clonotype was counted ten times or more. This chain links TRBV7-2 with TRBJ1-2; weak D call: TRBD1 (5 bases). The CDR3 has 14 residues. Per germline, CDR1 SGHTA and CDR2 FQGNSA. Trimming removed 4 bases from V and 4 bases from J, with 13 bases in between. The CDR3 sequence is CASSYTGLFYGYTF. The CDR3 DNA reads as TGTGCCAGCAGCTACACGGGACTGTTCTATGGCTACACCTTC.